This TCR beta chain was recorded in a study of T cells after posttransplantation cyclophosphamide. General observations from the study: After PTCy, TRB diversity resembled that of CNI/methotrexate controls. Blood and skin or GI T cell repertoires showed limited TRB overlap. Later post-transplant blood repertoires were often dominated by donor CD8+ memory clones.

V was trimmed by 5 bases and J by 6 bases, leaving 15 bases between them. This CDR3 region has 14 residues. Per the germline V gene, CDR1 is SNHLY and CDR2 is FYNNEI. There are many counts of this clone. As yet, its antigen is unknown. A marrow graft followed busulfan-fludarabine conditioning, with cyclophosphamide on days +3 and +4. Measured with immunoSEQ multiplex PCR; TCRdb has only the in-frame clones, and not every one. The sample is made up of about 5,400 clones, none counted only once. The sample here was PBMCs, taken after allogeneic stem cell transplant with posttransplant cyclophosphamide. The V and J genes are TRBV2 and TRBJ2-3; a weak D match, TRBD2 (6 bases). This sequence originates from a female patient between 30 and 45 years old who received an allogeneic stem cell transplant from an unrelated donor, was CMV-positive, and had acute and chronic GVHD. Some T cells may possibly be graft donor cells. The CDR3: CASSMAGTGDTQYF. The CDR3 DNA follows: TGTGCCAGCAGTATGGCTGGGACTGGGGATACGCAGTATTTT.